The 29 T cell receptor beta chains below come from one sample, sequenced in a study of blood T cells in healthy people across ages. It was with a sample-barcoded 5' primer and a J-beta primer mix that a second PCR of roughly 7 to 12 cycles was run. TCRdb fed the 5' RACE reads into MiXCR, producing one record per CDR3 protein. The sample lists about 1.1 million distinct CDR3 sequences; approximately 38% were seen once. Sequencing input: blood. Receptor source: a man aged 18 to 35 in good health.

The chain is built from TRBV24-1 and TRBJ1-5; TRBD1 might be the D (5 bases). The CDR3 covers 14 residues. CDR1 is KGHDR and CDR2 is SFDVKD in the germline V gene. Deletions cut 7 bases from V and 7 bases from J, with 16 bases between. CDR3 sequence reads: CATRDQSGLQPQHF. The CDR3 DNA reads TGTGCCACCAGGGACCAATCAGGGCTGCAGCCCCAGCATTTT.

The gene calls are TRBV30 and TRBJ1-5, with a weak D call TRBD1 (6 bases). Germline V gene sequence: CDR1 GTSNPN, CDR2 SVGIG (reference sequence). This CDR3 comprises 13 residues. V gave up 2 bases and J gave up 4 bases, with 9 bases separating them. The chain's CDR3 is CAWSPTGNQPQHF. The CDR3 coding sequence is TGTGCCTGGAGTCCCACAGGGAATCAGCCCCAGCATTTT.

This chain's CDR3 is CAWISGANVLTF. The CDR3 coding sequence is TGTGCCTGGATCTCTGGGGCCAACGTCCTGACTTTC. The chain employs TRBV7-6 and TRBJ2-6; no clear D gene. CDR1 and CDR2 from the germline V gene are SGHVS and FNYEAQ. The CDR3 covers 12 residues. V was cut by 11 bases and J by 0 bases, with 5 bases left in between. Full variable domain (outside the CDR3, taken from reference TRBV7-6 and TRBJ2-6): GAGVSQSPRYKVTKRGQDVALRCDPISGHVSLYWYRQALGQGPEFLTYFNYEAQQDKSGLPNDRFSAERPEGSISTLTIQRTEQRDSAMYRCAWISGANVLTFGAGSRLTVL.

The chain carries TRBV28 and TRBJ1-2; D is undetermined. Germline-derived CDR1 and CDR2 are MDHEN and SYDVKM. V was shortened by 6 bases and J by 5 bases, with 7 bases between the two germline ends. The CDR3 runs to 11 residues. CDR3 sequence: CASSHVYGYTF. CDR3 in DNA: TGTGCCAGCAGCCACGTTTATGGCTACACCTTC.

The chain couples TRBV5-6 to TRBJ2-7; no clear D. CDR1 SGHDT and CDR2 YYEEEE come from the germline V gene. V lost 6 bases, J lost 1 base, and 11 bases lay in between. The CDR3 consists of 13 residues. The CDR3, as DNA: TGTGCCAGCACGGGCAGTCAGTCCTACGAGCAGTACTTC. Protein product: CASTGSQSYEQYF.

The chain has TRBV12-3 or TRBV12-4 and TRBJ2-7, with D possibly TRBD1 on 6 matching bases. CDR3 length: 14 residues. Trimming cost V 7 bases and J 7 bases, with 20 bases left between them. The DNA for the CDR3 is TGTGCCAGCAACGAGCTGGGGGCCTACAATGAGCAGTACTTC. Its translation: CASNELGAYNEQYF.

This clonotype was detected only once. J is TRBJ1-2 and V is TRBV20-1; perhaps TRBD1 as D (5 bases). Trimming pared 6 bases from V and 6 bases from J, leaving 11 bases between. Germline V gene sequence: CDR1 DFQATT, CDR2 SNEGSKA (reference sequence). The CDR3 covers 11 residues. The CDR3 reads CSANAGDGYTF. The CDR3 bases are TGCAGTGCAAATGCGGGGGATGGCTACACCTTC.

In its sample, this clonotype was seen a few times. This CDR3 reads CAISTIFPGQGNGNEQYF. The CDR3 DNA is TGTGCCATCAGTACGATCTTTCCGGGACAGGGGAATGGAAACGAGCAGTACTTC. The rearrangement links TRBV10-3 to TRBJ2-7; 10 positions match TRBD1. Germline CDR1 and CDR2: ENHRY and SYGVKD. V lost 5 bases and J lost 5; bases outside the gene matches: 18. This CDR3 spans 18 amino acids.

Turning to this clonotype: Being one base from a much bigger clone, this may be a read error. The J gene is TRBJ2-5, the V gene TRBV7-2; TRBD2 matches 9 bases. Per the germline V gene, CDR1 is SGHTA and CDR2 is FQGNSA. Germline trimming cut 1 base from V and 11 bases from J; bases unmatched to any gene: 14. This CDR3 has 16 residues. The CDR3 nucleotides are TGTGCCAGCAGCTTAGTGGGCGGGGGGGCCGTGTATGAGCAGTACTTC. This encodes CASSLVGGGAVYEQYF. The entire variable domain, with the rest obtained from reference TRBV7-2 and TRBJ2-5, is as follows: GAGVSQSPSNKVTEKGKDVELRCDPISGHTALYWYRQSLGQGLEFLIYFQGNSAPDKSGLPSDRFSAERTGGSVSTLTIQRTQQEDSAVYLCASSLVGGGAVYEQYFGPGTRLLVL.

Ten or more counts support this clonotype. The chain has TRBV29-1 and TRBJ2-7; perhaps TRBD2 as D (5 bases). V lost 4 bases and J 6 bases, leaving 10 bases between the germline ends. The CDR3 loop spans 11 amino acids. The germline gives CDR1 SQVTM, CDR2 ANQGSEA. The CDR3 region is CSVVEGAEQYF. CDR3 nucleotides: TGCAGCGTTGTCGAGGGAGCCGAGCAGTACTTC.

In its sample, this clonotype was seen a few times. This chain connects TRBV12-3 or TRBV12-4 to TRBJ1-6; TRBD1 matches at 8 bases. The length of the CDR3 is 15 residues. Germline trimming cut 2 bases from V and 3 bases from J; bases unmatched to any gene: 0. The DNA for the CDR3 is TGTGCCAGCAGTTTAACAGGGGGCTATAATTCACCCCTCCACTTT. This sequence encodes CASSLTGGYNSPLHF.

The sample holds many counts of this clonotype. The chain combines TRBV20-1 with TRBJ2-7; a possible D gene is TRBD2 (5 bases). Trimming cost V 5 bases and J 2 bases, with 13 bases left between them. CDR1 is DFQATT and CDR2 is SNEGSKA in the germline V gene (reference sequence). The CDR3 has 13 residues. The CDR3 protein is CSAGRGFAYEQYF. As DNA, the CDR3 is TGCAGTGCTGGGAGAGGATTTGCCTACGAGCAGTACTTC.

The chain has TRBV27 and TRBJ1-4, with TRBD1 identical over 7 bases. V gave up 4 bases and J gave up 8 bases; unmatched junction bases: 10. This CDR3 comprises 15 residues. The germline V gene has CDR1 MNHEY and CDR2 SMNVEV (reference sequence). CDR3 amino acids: CASSSSTGKLEKLFF. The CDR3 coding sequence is TGTGCCAGCAGTTCCTCGACAGGGAAGCTAGAAAAACTGTTTTTT.

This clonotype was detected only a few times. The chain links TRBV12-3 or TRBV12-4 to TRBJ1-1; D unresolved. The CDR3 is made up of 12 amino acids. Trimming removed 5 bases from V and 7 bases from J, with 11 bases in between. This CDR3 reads CASSSYLVEAFF. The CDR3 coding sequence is TGTGCCAGCAGTAGTTATCTCGTTGAAGCTTTCTTT.

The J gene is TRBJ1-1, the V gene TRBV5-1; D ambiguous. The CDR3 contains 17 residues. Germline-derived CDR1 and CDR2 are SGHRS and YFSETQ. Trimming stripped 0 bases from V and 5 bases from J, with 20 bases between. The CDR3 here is CASSLDRYMRVITEAFF. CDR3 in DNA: TGCGCCAGCAGCTTGGATCGTTATATGAGGGTAATTACTGAAGCTTTCTTT.

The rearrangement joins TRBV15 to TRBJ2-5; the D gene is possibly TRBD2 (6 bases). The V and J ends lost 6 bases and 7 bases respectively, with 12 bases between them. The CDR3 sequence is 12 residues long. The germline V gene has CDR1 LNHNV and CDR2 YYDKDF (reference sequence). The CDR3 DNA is TGTGCCACCAGGGACTACCTGGGGACCCAGTACTTC. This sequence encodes CATRDYLGTQYF.

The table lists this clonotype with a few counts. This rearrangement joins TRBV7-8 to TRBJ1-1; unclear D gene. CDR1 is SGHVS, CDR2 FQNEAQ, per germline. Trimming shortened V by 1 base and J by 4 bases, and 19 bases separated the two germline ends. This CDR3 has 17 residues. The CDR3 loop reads CASSLEGVGVRGTEAFF. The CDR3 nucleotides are TGTGCCAGCAGCTTAGAGGGCGTCGGGGTACGGGGCACTGAAGCTTTCTTT.

The CDR3 loop is CASSPRDRAYNEQFF. CDR3 in DNA: TGTGCCAGCAGCCCTCGGGACAGGGCATACAATGAGCAGTTCTTC. The rearrangement uses TRBV9 and TRBJ2-1; 9 bases map to TRBD1. The CDR3 runs 15 residues. Germline V gene lookup returns CDR1 SGDLS and CDR2 YYNGEE. The ends lost 4 bases at V and 4 bases at J; junction bases unmatched: 6.

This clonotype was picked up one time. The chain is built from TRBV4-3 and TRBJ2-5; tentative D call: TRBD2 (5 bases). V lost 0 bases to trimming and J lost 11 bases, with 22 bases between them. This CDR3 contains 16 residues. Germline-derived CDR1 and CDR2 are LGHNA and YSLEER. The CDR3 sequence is CASSQDGLAKVDEQYF. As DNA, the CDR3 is TGCGCCAGCAGCCAAGATGGCCTAGCCAAAGTCGATGAGCAGTACTTC.

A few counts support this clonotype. Written as DNA, the CDR3 is TGTGCCAGCAGCCTCCGGGACAGGGTAGTCAATGAGCAGTTCTTC. It encodes CASSLRDRVVNEQFF. This chain links TRBV7-2 with TRBJ2-1; TRBD1 agrees at 9 bases. The V and J ends lost 5 bases and 6 bases, in that order; junction bases with no gene match: 8. Germline CDR1 and CDR2: SGHTA and FQGNSA. This CDR3 comprises 15 residues.

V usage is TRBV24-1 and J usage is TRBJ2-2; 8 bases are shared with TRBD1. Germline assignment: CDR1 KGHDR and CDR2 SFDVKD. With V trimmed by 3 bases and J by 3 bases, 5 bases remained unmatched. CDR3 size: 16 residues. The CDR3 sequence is CATSDAGQDYTGELFF. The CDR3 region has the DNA TGTGCCACCAGTGATGCGGGACAGGACTACACCGGGGAGCTGTTTTTT.

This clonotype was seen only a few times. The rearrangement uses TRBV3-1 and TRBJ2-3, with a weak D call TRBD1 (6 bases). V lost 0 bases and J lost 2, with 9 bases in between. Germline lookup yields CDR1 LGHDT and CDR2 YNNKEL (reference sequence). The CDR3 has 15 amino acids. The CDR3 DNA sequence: TGTGCCAGCAGCCAAGAAAGACAGGCCACAGATACGCAGTATTTT. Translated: CASSQERQATDTQYF.

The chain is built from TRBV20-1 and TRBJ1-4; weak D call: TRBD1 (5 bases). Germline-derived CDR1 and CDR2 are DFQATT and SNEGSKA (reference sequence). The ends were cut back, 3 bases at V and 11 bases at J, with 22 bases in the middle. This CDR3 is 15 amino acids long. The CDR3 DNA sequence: TGCAGTGCTAGGGAAAGAGGAGGGGCGCTTGGGAAACTGTTTTTT. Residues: CSARERGGALGKLFF.

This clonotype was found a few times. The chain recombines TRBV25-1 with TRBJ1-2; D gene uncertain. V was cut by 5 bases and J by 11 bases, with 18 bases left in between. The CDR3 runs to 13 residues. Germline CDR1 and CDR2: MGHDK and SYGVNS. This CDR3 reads CASSYGTLDRYTF. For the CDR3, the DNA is TGTGCCAGCAGTTACGGCACGCTCGACCGTTACACCTTC.

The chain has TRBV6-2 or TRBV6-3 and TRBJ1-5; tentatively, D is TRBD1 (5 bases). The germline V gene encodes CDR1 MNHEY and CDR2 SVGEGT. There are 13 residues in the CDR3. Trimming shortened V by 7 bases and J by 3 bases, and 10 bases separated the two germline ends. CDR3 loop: CASTMGLNQPQHF. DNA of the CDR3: TGTGCCAGCACAATGGGGCTCAATCAGCCCCAGCATTTT.

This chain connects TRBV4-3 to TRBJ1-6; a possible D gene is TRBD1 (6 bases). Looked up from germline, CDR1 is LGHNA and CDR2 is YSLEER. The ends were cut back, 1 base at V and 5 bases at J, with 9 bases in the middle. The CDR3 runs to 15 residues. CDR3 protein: CASSQVGGHNSPLHF. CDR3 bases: TGCGCCAGCAGCCAAGTTGGGGGCCATAATTCACCCCTCCACTTT.

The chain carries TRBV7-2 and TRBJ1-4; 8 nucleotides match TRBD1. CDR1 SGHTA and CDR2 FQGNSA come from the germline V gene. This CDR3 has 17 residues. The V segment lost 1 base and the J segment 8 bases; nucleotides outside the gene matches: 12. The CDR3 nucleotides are TGTGCCAGCAGCTTAGGGGGGCCTACAGGGGGAGTAGAAAAACTGTTTTTT. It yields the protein CASSLGGPTGGVEKLFF. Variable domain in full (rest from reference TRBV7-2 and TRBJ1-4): GAGVSQSPSNKVTEKGKDVELRCDPISGHTALYWYRQSLGQGLEFLIYFQGNSAPDKSGLPSDRFSAERTGGSVSTLTIQRTQQEDSAVYLCASSLGGPTGGVEKLFFGSGTQLSVL.

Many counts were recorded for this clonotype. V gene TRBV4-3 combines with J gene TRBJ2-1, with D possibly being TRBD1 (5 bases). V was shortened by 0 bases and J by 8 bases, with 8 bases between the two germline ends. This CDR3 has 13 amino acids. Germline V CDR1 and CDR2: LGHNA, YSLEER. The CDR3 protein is CASSQDVRDEQFF. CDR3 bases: TGCGCCAGCAGCCAAGATGTCAGGGATGAGCAGTTCTTC.

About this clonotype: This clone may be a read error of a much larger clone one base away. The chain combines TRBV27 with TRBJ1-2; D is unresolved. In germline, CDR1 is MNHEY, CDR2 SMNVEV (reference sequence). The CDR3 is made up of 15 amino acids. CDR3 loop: CASSLTGGPGYDYTF. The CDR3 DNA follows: TGTGCCAGCAGTTTAACCGGAGGGCCCGGGTATGACTACACCTTC.